These 28 T cell receptor beta chains were sequenced from one sample in a study of blood T cell repertoires in COVID-19. Using immunoSEQ multiplex PCR, the repertoire was profiled, and TCRdb retains in-frame clones only, with some absent. The repertoire has 220,000 or so clones, 86% of them found once; the top ten carry roughly 10%. Sequences were obtained from peripheral blood. The receptors here all came from a woman aged 50 to 60 with COVID-19, enrolled during active disease.

The rearrangement joins TRBV7-9 to TRBJ2-7; D ambiguous. The germline V gene encodes CDR1 SEHNR and CDR2 FQNEAQ (reference sequence). Between the trimmed V and J ends, which lost 1 base and 0 bases, there was a span of 7 bases. CDR3 length: 14 amino acids. The CDR3 region has the DNA TGTGCCAGCAGCTTAGGGGCACCCTCCTACGAGCAGTACTTC. It is translated as CASSLGAPSYEQYF.

V is TRBV5-1 and J is TRBJ1-1; D gene ambiguous. This CDR3 spans 13 amino acids. Per germline, CDR1 SGHRS and CDR2 YFSETQ. V was trimmed by 2 bases and J by 0 bases, leaving 5 bases between them. The CDR3 nucleotides read TGCGCCAGCAGCTTAGAGGTGAACACTGAAGCTTTCTTT. It codes for CASSLEVNTEAFF.

This clone showed up just a few times. The chain joins TRBV4-2 to TRBJ2-1; TRBD2 aligns across 9 bases. The length of the CDR3 is 14 residues. The junction had 5 bases not matched to a gene; V was cut back by 3 bases and J by 8 bases. Germline loops: CDR1 LGHNA, CDR2 YNFKEQ. The CDR3 loop reads CASSHRRGGDEQFF. The CDR3 DNA is TGTGCCAGCAGCCATCGGCGGGGGGGCGATGAGCAGTTCTTC.

The chain uses TRBV4-3 and TRBJ1-1; D gene ambiguous. V lost 0 bases and J 1 base, leaving 6 bases between the germline ends. The germline gives CDR1 LGHNA, CDR2 YSLEER. The CDR3 length is 14 residues. CDR3 in amino acids: CASSQDRGNTEAFF. CDR3 bases: TGCGCCAGCAGCCAAGACAGAGGGAACACTGAAGCTTTCTTT.

The table lists this clone with a few counts. CDR3 amino acids: CASRPSGSYEQYF. The CDR3 DNA sequence: TGTGCCAGCAGACCCTCAGGGTCCTACGAGCAGTACTTC. The J gene is TRBJ2-7, the V gene TRBV28; a possible D gene is TRBD1 (5 bases). V lost 6 bases and J lost 1, with 10 bases in between. The CDR3 is 13 residues long. Germline CDR1 is MDHEN and CDR2 is SYDVKM.

The V gene is TRBV19, the J gene TRBJ1-5; D is undetermined. V was cut by 6 bases and J by 3 bases, with 18 bases left in between. CDR1 is LNHDA and CDR2 is SQIVND in the germline V gene (reference sequence). CDR3 length: 16 amino acids. The CDR3 DNA reads TGTGCCAGTAGCCCCATGGCCGGGAGCCTCAATCAGCCCCAGCATTTT. Protein: CASSPMAGSLNQPQHF.

The chain employs TRBV2 and TRBJ2-7; a weak D match, TRBD1 (5 bases). The CDR3 totals 13 residues. The germline V gene has CDR1 SNHLY and CDR2 FYNNEI. V lost 4 bases and J 3 bases, leaving 10 bases between the germline ends. The CDR3 region has the DNA TGTGCCAGCAGTGTTTACAGGAGCTACGAGCAGTACGTC. Protein: CASSVYRSYEQYV.

The chain combines TRBV5-1 with TRBJ2-7; no reliable D call. Germline V CDR1 and CDR2: SGHRS, YFSETQ. The CDR3 runs to 13 residues. Trimming left V 1 base short and J 2 bases short, with 7 bases between. CDR3 nucleotide sequence: TGCGCCAGCAGCTTGACAGTTACCTACGAGCAGTACTTC. Protein sequence: CASSLTVTYEQYF.

The chain recombines TRBV30 with TRBJ2-5; TRBD2 matches at 7 bases. Trimming cost V 0 bases and J 5 bases; bases outside gene matches: 3. Per the germline V gene, CDR1 is GTSNPN and CDR2 is SVGIG (reference sequence). The CDR3 loop spans 13 amino acids. The CDR3 DNA follows: TGTGCCTGGAGTGTGGGGGGGTTGGAGACCCAGTACTTC. Translation: CAWSVGGLETQYF. The full variable domain, completed using reference TRBV30 and TRBJ2-5, is SQTIHQWPATLVQPVGSPLSLECTVEGTSNPNLYWYRQAAGRGLQLLFYSVGIGQISSEVPQNLSASRPQDRQFILSSKKLLLSDSGFYLCAWSVGGLETQYFGPGTRLLVL.

J is TRBJ2-2 and V is TRBV5-1, with a tentative D call TRBD1 (5 bases). V was shortened by 4 bases and J by 3 bases, with 13 bases between the two germline ends. The CDR3 loop spans 15 amino acids. Germline V gene lookup returns CDR1 SGHRS and CDR2 YFSETQ. The CDR3 nucleotides read TGCGCCAGCAGCCCCGGTAGGGGTTACACCGGGGAGCTGTTTTTT. Encoded protein: CASSPGRGYTGELFF.

This CDR3 is CASSPGGASLTGELFF. For the CDR3, the DNA is TGTGCCAGCAGCCCGGGAGGGGCCAGTCTCACCGGGGAGCTGTTTTTT. V gene TRBV5-6 combines with J gene TRBJ2-2; 8 nucleotides agree with TRBD2. Trimming took 4 bases from V and 4 from J; bases not matched to a gene: 9. The CDR3 runs 16 residues. The V gene's germline CDR1 is SGHDT and CDR2 YYEEEE.

The rearrangement uses TRBV15 and TRBJ2-6; D unresolved. Trimming took off 4 bases at V and 0 bases at J, with 13 bases between the two ends. This CDR3 has 17 residues. Germline V gene lookup returns CDR1 LNHNV and CDR2 YYDKDF (reference sequence). The CDR3 spells CATSKIDYSSGANVLTF. As DNA, the CDR3 is TGTGCCACCAGCAAAATAGATTATAGCTCTGGGGCCAACGTCCTGACTTTC.

The rearrangement uses TRBV10-3 and TRBJ2-3, with D possibly matching TRBD1 (6 bases). The CDR3 is 16 residues long. Germline V gene lookup returns CDR1 ENHRY and CDR2 SYGVKD. V lost 0 bases and J lost 1, with 11 bases in between. The CDR3 reads CAISESTGGRTDTQYF. The DNA for the CDR3 is TGTGCCATCAGTGAGTCGACAGGCGGGCGCACAGATACGCAGTATTTT.

The J gene is TRBJ2-3, the V gene TRBV29-1; D may be TRBD2 (5 bases). V lost 6 bases to trimming and J lost 6 bases, with 10 bases between them. The germline V gene encodes CDR1 SQVTM and CDR2 ANQGSEA. The CDR3 is 11 residues long. CDR3 protein: CSVLRGDTQYF. The CDR3 nucleotides are TGCAGCGTACTCCGCGGGGATACGCAGTATTTT.

The CDR3 DNA sequence: TGTGCCAGCAGCCGAACGGGCTCCTACGAGCAGTACTTC. It encodes CASSRTGSYEQYF. The chain carries TRBV5-5 and TRBJ2-7; D not certain. The CDR3 loop spans 13 amino acids. Germline CDR1 is SGHKS and CDR2 is YYEKEE (reference sequence). V was clipped by 4 bases and J by 0 bases, with 8 bases between them.

The rearrangement uses TRBV5-1 and TRBJ2-7; D is undetermined. Between the trimmed V and J ends, which lost 0 bases and 3 bases, there was a span of 13 bases. The CDR3 totals 15 residues. Germline V lookup: CDR1 SGHRS, CDR2 YFSETQ. The chain's CDR3 is CASSLGGSVDYEQYF. The CDR3 DNA sequence: TGCGCCAGCAGCTTGGGAGGCAGCGTGGACTACGAGCAGTACTTC.

This chain uses TRBV21-1 with TRBJ1-2. TRBV21-1 is recorded as a pseudogene. The CDR3 totals 13 residues. The CDR3 DNA reads as TGTGCCTCCAGCGCCCAGGGAGGGAAAGGCTACACCTTC. It specifies CASSAQGGKGYTF.

In DNA form, the CDR3 reads TGTGCCTGGAGTGTAGGCGGCCTGGCACAAGAGACCCAGTACTTC. As protein: CAWSVGGLAQETQYF. J is TRBJ2-5 and V is TRBV30, with D unclear. In germline, CDR1 is GTSNPN, CDR2 SVGIG (reference sequence). The CDR3 has 15 residues. V was pared by 0 bases and J by 2 bases, with 13 bases between.

The rearrangement links TRBV3-1 (or the pseudogene TRBV3-2) to TRBJ2-7, with D possibly TRBD1 on 6 matching bases. Deletions cut 2 bases from V and 6 bases from J, with 14 bases between. This CDR3 has 14 amino acids. Germline CDR1 reads LGHDT; CDR2 reads YNNKEL (reference sequence). This CDR3 is CASSQWGPGSEQYF. CDR3 sequence (DNA): TGTGCCAGCAGCCAATGGGGGCCAGGTAGCGAGCAGTACTTC.

The CDR3 DNA is TGTGCCAGTACCTTTGAGAGGACAGGGGTTAATTCACCCCTCCACTTT. Its protein is CASTFERTGVNSPLHF. V is TRBV19 and J is TRBJ1-6; TRBD1 matches 9 bases. The CDR3 is 16 amino acids. Germline CDR1 is LNHDA and CDR2 is SQIVND (reference sequence). After removal of 7 bases from V and 6 bases from J, the junction contained 10 bases not matched to a gene.

This chain uses TRBV4-3 with TRBJ2-2, with 8 nucleotides matching TRBD1. Germline trimming cut 4 bases from V and 6 bases from J; bases unmatched to any gene: 13. This CDR3 is built from 17 residues. Germline V CDR1 and CDR2: LGHNA, YSLEER. The CDR3 loop is CASSLNAAGQASGELFF. CDR3 DNA: TGCGCCAGCAGCCTCAATGCCGCGGGACAGGCTTCCGGGGAGCTGTTTTTT.

The gene calls are TRBV6-5 and TRBJ2-1, with 7 bases fitting TRBD1. There are 14 residues in the CDR3. The V and J ends lost 9 bases and 5 bases, in that order; junction bases with no gene match: 10. CDR1 is MNHEY and CDR2 is SVGAGI in the germline V gene. The CDR3 DNA reads TGTGCCAGTTCTCGTACAGGGGTGAACAATGAGCAGTTCTTC. Amino acids: CASSRTGVNNEQFF.

This clone was observed once. The chain joins TRBV7-3 to TRBJ2-4; 10 bases fit TRBD2. This CDR3 region has 16 residues. After removal of 1 base from V and 8 bases from J, the junction contained 8 bases not matched to a gene. Per germline, CDR1 SGHTA and CDR2 FQGTGA. This CDR3 reads CASSLMASGGGDIQYF. CDR3 DNA sequence: TGTGCCAGCAGCTTAATGGCTAGCGGGGGTGGTGACATTCAGTACTTC.

The chain recombines TRBV7-3 with TRBJ1-6, with 8 bases that match TRBD1. This CDR3 has 20 residues. Germline-derived CDR1 and CDR2 are SGHTA and FQGTGA. V lost 4 bases to trimming and J lost 7 bases; unmatched junction nucleotides: 21. CDR3 protein: CASSSYRSYRDRNSNSPLHF. The CDR3 DNA sequence: TGTGCCAGCAGCTCCTACCGTTCCTACCGGGACAGGAATTCAAATTCACCCCTCCACTTT.

The genes are TRBV10-2 and TRBJ1-1; TRBD1 might be the D (5 bases). Per germline, CDR1 WSHSY and CDR2 SAAADI. Trimming left V 5 bases short and J 4 bases short, with 14 bases between. The CDR3 loop spans 14 amino acids. CDR3 protein: CASSPTVSTTEAFF. Written as DNA, the CDR3 is TGCGCCAGCAGTCCGACAGTATCGACCACTGAAGCTTTCTTT.

This clone was picked up a small number of times. The chain links TRBV6-6 to TRBJ2-6; a possible D gene is TRBD2 (6 bases). Germline V gene lookup returns CDR1 MNHNY and CDR2 SVGAGI (reference sequence). The CDR3 covers 15 residues. V lost 4 bases to trimming and J lost 4 bases, with 11 bases between them. The CDR3, as DNA: TGTGCCAGCAGTTCTCCCCGGGGGGGGGCCAACGTCCTGACTTTC. Its protein is CASSSPRGGANVLTF.

The chain combines TRBV5-6 with TRBJ1-1; the D gene is possibly TRBD1 (5 bases). The germline V and J ends were trimmed by 4 bases and 4 bases, with 14 bases remaining between them. The CDR3 loop spans 14 amino acids. The germline CDR1 and CDR2 sequences are SGHDT and YYEEEE. The CDR3 sequence: CASSARGVSTEAFF. The CDR3 DNA follows: TGTGCCAGCAGCGCTCGGGGGGTAAGCACTGAAGCTTTCTTT.

V gene TRBV11-2 combines with J gene TRBJ2-1; 8 positions match TRBD2. CDR1 is SGHAT and CDR2 is FQNNGV in the germline V gene. The CDR3 covers 15 residues. After removal of 1 base from V and 8 bases from J, the junction contained 7 bases not matched to a gene. The CDR3 loop is CASSLAGGATDEQFF. The CDR3 DNA follows: TGTGCCAGCAGCTTAGCGGGGGGGGCCACGGATGAGCAGTTCTTC.